This T cell receptor (beta chain) appears in the sequencing data of a study of blood T cell repertoires in COVID-19 (dated by TCRdb to 2019 to 2021). With respect to the entire study: Samples covering the acute and convalescent phases of COVID-19 were provided by collaborators in the United States, Italy and Spain. A freely available public database, intended as a resource for researchers studying the immune response to SARS-CoV-2, is where the repertoires were released. Where HLA class I and class II types were available, the types were taken from metadata supplied by the sample provider, not from assay-based typing. Deeply sampled blood TCRbeta repertoires from subjects exposed to, actively infected with, or recovered from COVID-19 were included in the dataset. The prospective study material was composed of cDNA or gDNA derived from T cells, B-cell-depleted T cells, or PBMCs. The samples were drawn from the first 160 participants of the ongoing ImmuneRACE study and from 1,254 subjects provided by 6 global collaborators. A de-identified subject ID, COVID-19 status, age in years and sex were almost always included in the sample metadata.

Participants in the prospective study were enrolled through a virtual design, were aged roughly 18 to 100 years, and lived in 24 United States geographic areas. To assign participants to cohorts, the prospective study relied on clinical history that participants themselves reported in a screening survey and a study questionnaire. ImmuneRACE Cohort 3 recovered participants were defined by two consecutive negative NP/OP PCR tests, healthcare professional clearance, or symptom resolution. Each participant in the prospective study had whole blood, serum and a nasopharyngeal or oropharyngeal swab collected by mobile phlebotomists. Prospective study participants could optionally give additional blood draws and questionnaires over an approximately 2-month period. Before DNA extraction, blood samples from the prospective study were shipped at room temperature or frozen. TCRbeta CDR3 regions were amplified from genomic DNA using the immunoSEQ Assay, a bias-controlled multiplex PCR. Concerning the study's data processing: The number of nucleated cells in each sample was estimated by amplification of reference gene primers within the assay. To quantify the absolute abundance of each unique TCRbeta CDR3 rearrangement, sequence reads were collapsed and filtered. For each sample, productive Simpson clonality was calculated as the square root of Simpson's diversity index across productive rearrangements. Sourced from immuneACCESS, this table was stored by TCRdb with only in-frame sequences that have V and J called. A share of the clones is absent; for the studies checked, an unresolved V gene accounts for under half, and the remainder has no known explanation. That table supplies the V and J calls and clone size; D and trimming were determined from the DNA. Recorded for this sample are 200,000 to 250,000 clones; around 90% of them occurred a single time. The biggest ten clones account for 1.2% of the sample.

Counted from cysteine to phenylalanine, this CDR3 has 15 amino acids. Left in the record is the CDR3 DNA by itself, 45 bases read in frame from the first base. Sequences LGHNA (CDR1) and YSLEER (CDR2) are obtained from the germline V gene. Ends trimmed: V by 5 bases, J by 3 bases; bases unmatched to a gene: 4. In the case of this clone: The specificity of this receptor is unknown. Within one base of it there is no much larger clone, and no base qualities were kept.

Beyond this particular receptor, the publication reports: The quantity of clinical and demographic metadata differed by source and by participant and was supplied without curation.

This receptor was taken from a man younger than 40 who had recovered from COVID-19. Sequencing was carried out using PBMCs or T cells enriched from blood (not recorded which). The rearranged chain carries TRBV4-3 and TRBJ2-1; a stretch of 10 junction bases matches TRBD1. The DNA reads TGCGCCAGCAGCGTGGGACAGGGGAACTACAATGAGCAGTTCTTC. Protein translation: CASSVGQGNYNEQFF.